This T cell receptor (beta chain) was identified in a study of blood T cells in healthy people across ages. Study-wide results and caveats: With age, beta diversity per million T cells declined roughly linearly, significantly by 30 to 40.

Donors were healthy Caucasian individuals from Russia aged about 6 to 90. A second about 7 to 11 cycle PCR used barcoded and J-beta primers. A template-switch adaptor with 12 random nucleotides tagged each cDNA molecule. TCRdb processed the 5' RACE reads anew with MiXCR; each CDR3 protein has one entry. The sample records 650,000 to 800,000 distinct CDR3 sequences, approximately 48% being singletons. Germline V gene data show CDR1 as KGHDR and CDR2 as SFDVKD. This CDR3 has 20 amino acids. The V and J ends lost 1 base and 2 bases, in that order; junction bases with no gene match: 8. This clonotype was recorded only once. No antigen is known for it.

The chain recombines TRBV24-1 with TRBJ2-6, with 12 nucleotides matching TRBD1. The sequencing input was blood. This TCR was sampled from a man in his fifties or sixties in good health. The CDR3 sequence: CATSDFYRGQGATGANVLTF. CDR3 in DNA: TGTGCCACCAGTGATTTCTATAGGGGACAGGGGGCGACTGGGGCCAACGTCCTGACTTTC.